This T cell receptor beta chain was obtained from a study of T cell changes during pregnancy in multiple sclerosis. CDR1 SGHRS and CDR2 YFSETQ come from the germline V gene. Trimming pared 1 base from V and 6 bases from J, leaving 8 bases between. The CDR3 is 13 amino acids. Method: immunoSEQ multiplex PCR; TCRdb's copy keeps in-frame clones and lacks some. The sample lists around 68,000 clones; about nine tenths were seen once. The receptor comes from a female donor in good health, enrolled as a control in a pregnancy study. This chain links TRBV5-1 with TRBJ2-1; D not certain. This specimen consisted of peripheral blood, obtained in the third trimester of pregnancy. CDR3: CASSLQVTNEQFF. The CDR3 nucleotides read TGCGCCAGCAGCTTGCAGGTAACCAATGAGCAGTTCTTC.